Listed here are 9 T cell receptor beta chains from one sample, sequenced in a study of cytomegalovirus exposure and HLA in healthy donors. The primer mix had 60 Vbeta and 13 Jbeta primers. Produced via immunoSEQ multiplex PCR; TCRdb's table is partial and in-frame only. The sample has about 120,000 clones, about 80% seen once. Input material: PBMCs. These receptor sequences come from a human donor in good health.

The rearrangement links TRBV11-2 to TRBJ1-2; TRBD1 matches 9 bases. Losses at the gene ends were 5 bases for V and 4 bases for J; bases not matched to a gene: 11. The CDR3 is 16 residues long. Germline V CDR1 and CDR2: SGHAT, FQNNGV. CDR3 DNA sequence: TGTGCCAGCAGCCCGGGACAGGGCCCCTATGGCTATGGCTACACCTTC. Translating it yields CASSPGQGPYGYGYTF.

V is TRBV19 and J is TRBJ2-1; tentative D call: TRBD2 (5 bases). This CDR3 is 14 amino acids long. Trimming left V 3 bases short and J 6 bases short, with 12 bases between. Germline CDR1 and CDR2: LNHDA and SQIVND (reference sequence). CDR3 amino acids: CASSMGLEGNEQFF. Written as DNA, the CDR3 is TGTGCCAGTAGTATGGGCCTAGAGGGCAATGAGCAGTTCTTC.

The rearrangement uses TRBV2 and TRBJ1-5; D perhaps matches TRBD1 (6 bases). Germline V gene lookup returns CDR1 SNHLY and CDR2 FYNNEI. The CDR3 spans 16 residues. With 6 bases removed from V and 0 bases from J, the gap between germline ends came to 15 bases. The chain's CDR3 is CASREDSVYSNQPQHF. Here the CDR3 DNA reads TGTGCCAGCAGGGAGGACAGCGTTTATAGCAATCAGCCCCAGCATTTT.

The chain has TRBV29-1 and TRBJ2-5; tentatively, D is TRBD2 (7 bases). The ends were cut back, 7 bases at V and 7 bases at J, with 19 bases in the middle. The germline V gene has CDR1 SQVTM and CDR2 ANQGSEA. This CDR3 is built from 13 residues. The CDR3: CSAPGRGRGTQYF. The DNA for the CDR3 is TGCAGCGCCCCAGGGCGGGGGCGCGGGACCCAGTACTTC.

This clone showed up many times. V and J are TRBV6-1 and TRBJ2-7, with 7 positions matching TRBD2. The V gene's germline CDR1 is MNHNS and CDR2 SASEGT. This CDR3 has 15 residues. V lost 8 bases, J lost 1 base, and 11 bases stayed unmatched. CDR3 loop: CASLKGSGESYEQYF. CDR3 DNA: TGTGCCAGCCTTAAAGGAAGCGGGGAATCCTACGAGCAGTACTTC.

The chain joins TRBV5-3 to TRBJ1-3, with 8 nucleotides matching TRBD1. TRBV5-3 is filed as an ORF, its function uncertain. This CDR3 has 17 residues. V was clipped by 3 bases and J by 7 bases; unmatched bases: 15. Here the CDR3 reads CARSWTGTCGGCNTIYF. The CDR3 region has the DNA TGTGCCAGAAGCTGGACAGGGACTTGCGGAGGGTGTAACACCATATATTTT.

The J gene is TRBJ2-1, the V gene TRBV7-2, with 9 positions matching TRBD2. The trim removed 2 bases at V and 7 bases at J, leaving 9 bases unmatched. The germline gives CDR1 SGHTA, CDR2 FQGNSA. This CDR3 region has 16 residues. CDR3 residues: CASSLLAGSPRNEQFF. As DNA, the CDR3 is TGTGCCAGCAGCTTACTAGCGGGGTCTCCGCGTAATGAGCAGTTCTTC.

The rearrangement joins TRBV4-1 to TRBJ2-3; 8 positions match TRBD2. The CDR3 is 17 residues long. Germline CDR1 and CDR2: MGHRA and YSYEKL. The V and J ends lost 4 bases and 2 bases, in that order; junction bases with no gene match: 11. The CDR3 coding sequence is TGCGCCAGCAGCCCCCGAGCGAACGGGGGGGCCACAGATACGCAGTATTTT. Its translation: CASSPRANGGATDTQYF.

This chain uses TRBV11-2 with TRBJ1-3; 8 bases are a match to TRBD1. The CDR3 contains 16 residues. With 6 bases clipped from V and 0 bases from J, the junction kept 7 bases outside the gene matches. Germline V lookup: CDR1 SGHAT, CDR2 FQNNGV. CDR3 loop: CASSLTGAVSGNTIYF. The CDR3 nucleotides read TGTGCCAGCAGTTTGACAGGGGCCGTCTCTGGAAACACCATATATTTT. Filled out from reference TRBV11-2 and TRBJ1-3, the complete variable domain reads EAGVAQSPRYKIIEKRQSVAFWCNPISGHATLYWYQQILGQGPKLLIQFQNNGVVDDSQLPKDRFSAERLKGVDSTLKIQPAKLEDSAVYLCASSLTGAVSGNTIYFGEGSWLTVV.